Shown below are 10 T cell receptor beta chains from a single sample sequenced in a study of tumor-infiltrating lymphocytes in localized non-small cell lung cancer. Generated by immunoSEQ multiplex PCR, the TCRdb table keeps only in-frame clones and is missing some. The sample holds under 6,000 clones, more than 95% seen once. Sample: uninvolved lung tissue not adjacent to the tumor. These receptors all come from a human donor with non-small cell lung cancer.

The gene calls are TRBV6-5 and TRBJ2-1; 8 positions match TRBD1. The CDR3 loop spans 15 amino acids. Per the germline V gene, CDR1 is MNHEY and CDR2 is SVGAGI. V was clipped by 6 bases and J by 4 bases; unmatched bases: 8. In nucleotides, the CDR3 is TGTGCCAGCAGACGGACAGGGAACGCTTACAATGAGCAGTTCTTC. As protein: CASRRTGNAYNEQFF.

The CDR3 nucleotides read TGCAGCGTCAGGACAGGGGAGGATTCACCCCTCCACTTT. Its translation is CSVRTGEDSPLHF. This chain links TRBV29-1 with TRBJ1-6; TRBD1 matches 9 bases. Germline V lookup: CDR1 SQVTM, CDR2 ANQGSEA. J lost 8 bases, V lost 6 bases, and 5 bases had no gene match. The CDR3 is 13 amino acids.

The genes are TRBV7-6 and TRBJ1-5; D perhaps matches TRBD1 (6 bases). CDR1 SGHVS and CDR2 FNYEAQ come from the germline V gene. The CDR3 runs to 15 residues. V lost 5 bases to trimming and J lost 2 bases, with 13 bases between them. This CDR3 reads CASSQGGFGNQPQHF. Here the CDR3 DNA reads TGTGCCAGCAGCCAAGGGGGATTCGGCAATCAGCCCCAGCATTTT.

With respect to this clone: The junction and the germline gene differ at one end; a read error may be behind it. The rearrangement joins TRBV7-9 to TRBJ2-7; 11 positions match TRBD2. CDR3 length equals 13 residues. CDR1 is SEHNR and CDR2 is FQNEAQ in the germline V gene (reference sequence). The CDR3 spells CASILAGGDEQYF. The CDR3, as DNA: TGTGCCAGCATCTTAGCGGGGGGGGACGAGCAGTACTTC.

This chain links TRBV6-6 with TRBJ1-5; D gene ambiguous. CDR1 and CDR2 from the germline V gene are MNHNY and SVGAGI (reference sequence). Trimming shortened V by 5 bases and J by 4 bases, and 6 bases separated the two germline ends. The CDR3 has 12 residues. The chain's CDR3 is CASSQQNQPQHF. CDR3 nucleotides: TGTGCCAGCAGTCAACAGAATCAGCCCCAGCATTTT.

The chain employs TRBV27 and TRBJ1-2; tentatively, D is TRBD1 (6 bases). Trimming stripped 7 bases from V and 7 bases from J, with 19 bases between. Germline values: CDR1 MNHEY, CDR2 SMNVEV (reference sequence). This CDR3 is 14 amino acids long. The CDR3 here is CASTLSGGQGGYTF. In DNA form, the CDR3 reads TGTGCCAGCACCCTCTCGGGGGGACAAGGTGGCTACACCTTC.

The chain employs TRBV6-6 and TRBJ2-7; no clear D. V dropped 2 bases and J dropped 0 bases, with 11 bases sitting between them. The CDR3 is made up of 15 amino acids. From germline, CDR1 is MNHNY and CDR2 SVGAGI (reference sequence). The CDR3 DNA is TGTGCCAGCAGTTACCCCGACGGCAGCTCCTACGAGCAGTACTTC. Residues: CASSYPDGSSYEQYF.

The count of this clone is one. The V and J genes are TRBV5-1 and TRBJ1-1; TRBD1 might be the D (5 bases). Germline assignment: CDR1 SGHRS and CDR2 YFSETQ. The CDR3 totals 15 residues. V was pared by 0 bases and J by 1 base, with 10 bases between. The CDR3 DNA reads as TGCGCCAGCAGCTTGGCCGGGGGGACGAACACTGAAGCTTTCTTT. Its protein is CASSLAGGTNTEAFF. The full variable domain, its missing parts supplied by reference TRBV5-1 and TRBJ1-1, is KAGVTQTPRYLIKTRGQQVTLSCSPISGHRSVSWYQQTPGQGLQFLFEYFSETQRNKGNFPGRFSGRQFSNSRSEMNVSTLELGDSALYLCASSLAGGTNTEAFFGQGTRLTVV.

The genes are TRBV5-1 and TRBJ2-7; D is unresolved. This CDR3 spans 17 amino acids. CDR1 and CDR2 (germline): SGHRS, YFSETQ. The ends were cut back, 4 bases at V and 1 base at J, with 21 bases in the middle. The CDR3 loop is CASSRSVRPGRSYEQYF. The CDR3 coding sequence is TGCGCCAGCAGCAGGAGTGTTCGTCCGGGCCGATCCTACGAGCAGTACTTC.

The genes are TRBV12-5 and TRBJ1-1, with D unclear. The CDR3 consists of 16 residues. The germline CDR1 and CDR2 sequences are LGHNT and FRNRAP. V shed 0 bases and J shed 1 base, with 12 bases lying between them. The CDR3 sequence: CASGLVYIPSNTEAFF. As DNA, the CDR3 is TGTGCTAGTGGTTTGGTATACATCCCTTCGAACACTGAAGCTTTCTTT.